This TCR beta chain comes out of a study of identical twins. Study observations and caveats: Insertion counts were lower in abundant cord blood beta clonotypes, a trend that memory repertoires did not show. Partly confounded zero-insertion analyses could result from invariant MAIT and iNKT cells.

Every donor was a healthy Caucasian. V shed 2 bases and J shed 3 bases, with 9 bases lying between them. This CDR3 has 13 amino acids. CDR1 SGDLS and CDR2 YYNGEE come from the germline V gene. This clonotype was found a few times. The antigen remains undetermined. Unique molecular identifiers were in the cDNA, with template-switch universal primer binding. A single record per CDR3 protein comes from TCRdb applying MiXCR to the 5' RACE reads. The table shows hundreds of thousands of distinct CDR3 sequences, with over 15% occurring only once. This same sample was also taken into another study, of T cells expressing NK-cell markers.

The chain recombines TRBV9 with TRBJ2-7; the D is unclear. The origin of this receptor is a woman between 18 and 29 years old in good health. The source material was PBMCs. CDR3 sequence reads: CASSVNLDYEQYF. The CDR3 DNA sequence: TGTGCCAGCAGCGTTAACCTGGACTACGAGCAGTACTTC.